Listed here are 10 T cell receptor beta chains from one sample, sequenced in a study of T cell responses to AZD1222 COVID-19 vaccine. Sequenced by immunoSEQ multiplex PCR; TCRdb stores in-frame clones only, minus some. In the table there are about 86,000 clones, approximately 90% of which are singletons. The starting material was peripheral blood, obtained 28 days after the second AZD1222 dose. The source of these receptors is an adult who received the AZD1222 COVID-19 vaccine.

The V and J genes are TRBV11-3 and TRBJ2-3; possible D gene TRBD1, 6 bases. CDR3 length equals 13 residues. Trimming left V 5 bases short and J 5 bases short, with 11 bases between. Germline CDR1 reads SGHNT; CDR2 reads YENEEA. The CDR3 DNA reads TGTGCCAGCAGCACCCGACAGGAAGATACGCAGTATTTT. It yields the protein CASSTRQEDTQYF.

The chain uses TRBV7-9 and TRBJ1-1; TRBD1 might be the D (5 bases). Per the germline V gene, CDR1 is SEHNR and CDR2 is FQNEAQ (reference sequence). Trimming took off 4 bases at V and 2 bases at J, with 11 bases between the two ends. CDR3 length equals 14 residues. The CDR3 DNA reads TGTGCCAGCAGCTCCCGGACACCAAACACTGAAGCTTTCTTT. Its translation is CASSSRTPNTEAFF.

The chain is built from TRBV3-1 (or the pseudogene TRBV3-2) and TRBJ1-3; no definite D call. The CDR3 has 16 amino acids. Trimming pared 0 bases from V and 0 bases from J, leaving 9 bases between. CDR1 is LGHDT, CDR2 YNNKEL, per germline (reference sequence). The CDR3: CASSQDPADSGNTIYF. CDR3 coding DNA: TGTGCCAGCAGCCAAGATCCGGCAGACTCTGGAAACACCATATATTTT.

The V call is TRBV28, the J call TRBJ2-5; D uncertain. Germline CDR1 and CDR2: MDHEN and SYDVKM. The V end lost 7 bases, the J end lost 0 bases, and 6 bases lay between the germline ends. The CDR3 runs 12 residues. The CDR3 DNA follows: TGTGCCAGCACTGCGTACCAAGAGACCCAGTACTTC. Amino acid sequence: CASTAYQETQYF.

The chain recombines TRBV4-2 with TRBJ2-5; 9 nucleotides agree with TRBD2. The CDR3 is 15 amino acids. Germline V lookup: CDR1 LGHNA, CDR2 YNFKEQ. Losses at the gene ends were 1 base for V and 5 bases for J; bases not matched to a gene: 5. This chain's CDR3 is CASSQGAGGLETQYF. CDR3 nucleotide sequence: TGTGCCAGCAGCCAAGGCGCGGGGGGGCTGGAGACCCAGTACTTC.

The CDR3 is CASIIPLHARNTIYF. The CDR3 DNA is TGTGCCAGCATCATCCCATTACACGCACGAAACACCATATATTTT. This sequence joins TRBV3-1 (or the pseudogene TRBV3-2) and TRBJ1-3; D unclear. The germline CDR1 and CDR2 sequences are LGHDT and YNNKEL (reference sequence). Trimming pared 7 bases from V and 5 bases from J, leaving 18 bases between. The CDR3 length is 15 residues.

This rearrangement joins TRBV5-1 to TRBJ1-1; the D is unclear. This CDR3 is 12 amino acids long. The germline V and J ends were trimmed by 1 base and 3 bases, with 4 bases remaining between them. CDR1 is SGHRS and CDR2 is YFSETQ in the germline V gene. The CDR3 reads CASSLSDTEAFF. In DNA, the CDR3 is TGCGCCAGCAGCTTGTCAGACACTGAAGCTTTCTTT.

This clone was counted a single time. The CDR3 spells CASNGQGFSYNEQFF. The CDR3 DNA sequence: TGTGCCAGTAATGGGCAGGGATTCTCCTACAATGAGCAGTTCTTC. V usage is TRBV19 and J usage is TRBJ2-1; a possible D gene is TRBD1 (5 bases). CDR1 is LNHDA, CDR2 SQIVND, per germline (reference sequence). The CDR3 consists of 15 residues. The V end was cut by 7 bases, the J end by 0 bases, with 13 bases between.

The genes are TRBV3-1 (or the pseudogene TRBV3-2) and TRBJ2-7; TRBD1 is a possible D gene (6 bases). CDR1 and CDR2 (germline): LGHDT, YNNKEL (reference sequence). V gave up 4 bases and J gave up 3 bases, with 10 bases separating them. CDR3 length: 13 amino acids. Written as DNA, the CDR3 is TGTGCCAGCAGCCCGACAGGAATCTACGAGCAGTACTTC. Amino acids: CASSPTGIYEQYF.

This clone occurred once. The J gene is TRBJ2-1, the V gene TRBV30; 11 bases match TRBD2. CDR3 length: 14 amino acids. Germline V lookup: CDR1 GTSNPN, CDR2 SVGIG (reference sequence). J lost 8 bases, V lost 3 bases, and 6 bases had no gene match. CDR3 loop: CAWSLAGGLDEQFF. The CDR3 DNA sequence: TGTGCCTGGAGCTTAGCGGGGGGGCTGGATGAGCAGTTCTTC.